One T cell receptor (beta chain) is described in this entry. Its antigen remains unknown. Amplification of TCR alpha and beta CDR3 regions from RNA used iRepertoire nested multiplex PCR. From the multiplex PCR reads, TCRdb called clonotypes with MiXCR, one entry per CDR3 protein. The table has 300,000 to 400,000 distinct CDR3 sequences, 41% seen once. Germline CDR1 and CDR2: MNHNS and SASEGT. This CDR3 comprises 13 residues. J gave up 6 bases and V 6 bases, and 5 bases lay outside the gene matches. These data belong to a study of glioma-infiltrating T cells. Study in general: WHO grade II oligodendrogliomas or astrocytomas, plus non-recurrent WHO grade IV glioblastomas, were sampled.

Whole-study findings and limits: Shared blood CDR3 signature motifs marked patients with low tissue-blood divergence.

This receptor was obtained from a human donor with low-grade glioma or glioblastoma, undergoing nonglioma brain surgery, or in good health (not recorded which). Input material: glioma tissue, nonneoplastic brain tissue, or PBMCs (not recorded which). The chain carries TRBV6-1 and TRBJ1-2; 9 bases fit TRBD1. The chain's CDR3 is CASRCRDRDGYTF. The CDR3, as DNA: TGTGCCAGCAGATGTAGGGACAGGGATGGCTACACCTTC.